This TCR beta chain was found in a study of Ad26.COV2.S vaccination and SARS-CoV-2 variants (dated by TCRdb to about 2021). Background on the whole study: Vaccine-arm donors were drawn from COV1001, a multicentre, randomized, double-blind, placebo-controlled phase I-IIa trial of Ad26.COV2.S in healthy adults. Trial participants were randomized into five groups of five: low-dose or high-dose Ad26.COV2.S given once or twice, or placebo on both occasions. Throughout the experiments and outcome assessment, investigators stayed blinded to trial group allocation. TCRbeta repertoire sequencing served as the tool for gauging how specific and how broad the SARS-CoV-2-reactive T cell receptors were following Ad26.COV2.S vaccination. The TCR-sequenced set comprised approximately 30 samples: some 20 Ad26.COV2.S vaccine recipients, 5 placebo recipients and 8 SARS-CoV-2 convalescent individuals. Ad26.COV2.S was given intramuscularly at 5x10^10 or 1x10^11 viral particles, as a single shot or as two shots 56 days apart.

The germline V gene provides CDR1 SQVTM and CDR2 ANQGSEA. V is clipped by 4 bases and J by 6 bases, and the sequence between their germline boundaries is 4 bases long. The CDR3 goes from the cysteine to the phenylalanine over 10 residues. The retained sequence is limited to the CDR3, 30 bases, with the frame set at the first base. Points on this clone: No antigen is known for it. Base-call qualities are not available, and no considerably larger clone is one nucleotide away. This specimen includes other DNA sequences encoding the same CDR3.

This specimen's treatment or condition label, interpreted: 15 to 20 received Ad26.COV2.S at low or high dose, single or two shots; roughly five received placebo; per-sample allocation not given. Repertoires of vaccine and placebo recipients were sequenced from samples taken on day 63 after the first injection. In Cohort 1b, more than 20 adults aged 18-55 years were enrolled at a single site in Boston, USA, between 29 July and 7 August 2020. Ad26.COV2.S was a replication-incompetent adenovirus type 26 vector that expressed a prefusion-stabilized SARS-CoV-2 spike protein derived from the original Wuhan strain. Here is what the overall study found, with its caveats: Substantial breadth of spike-specific CD8+ and CD4+ T cell responses was reported after vaccination. Comparable non-spike TCR breadth was observed between vaccine and placebo recipients, consistent with only spike being contained in the vaccine. Higher spike-specific TCR breadth was observed in Ad26.COV2.S recipients than in placebo recipients (P = 0.0014). The study was not powered to compare responses between vaccine doses or regimens. The authors noted that the TCR breadth and depth analyses may have underestimated total T cell responses.

TCRbeta CDR3 regions were sequenced with the immunoSEQ Assay. After extraction, genomic DNA underwent amplification by bias-controlled multiplex PCR, followed by high-throughput sequencing. On the authors' methods: Collapsing and filtering of sequences were performed to quantify the absolute abundance of each unique TCRbeta CDR3 region. T cell fraction was estimated by normalization of TCRbeta template counts to usable DNA, with usable DNA being measured through amplification of reference genes present in all nucleated cells. Repertoire TCRs were annotated as SARS-CoV-2-specific by exact matching of V gene, CDR3 amino acid sequence and J gene to a known reactive TCR set. MIRA supplied the reference SARS-CoV-2 TCR set, which was filtered for enrichment in COVID-19-positive ImmuneCODE repertoires so that public or cross-reactive TCRs were removed. Using the MIRA antigens, annotated TCRs were further analysed by specific ORF or by position within an ORF. Depth was the summed frequency of annotated unique rearrangements, while breadth was defined as annotated unique rearrangements over total unique productive rearrangements. Two-sided Wilcoxon rank-sum tests were applied when comparing TCR breadth between groups. What TCRdb holds here is the immuneACCESS table cut down to in-frame rearrangements. Part of the clones is not present; checked against another copy, under half of the missing clones reflect an unresolved V gene, and the others are unexplained. V, J and clone size are those of that table, while D and trimming were read from the DNA. This sample lists about 350,000 clones; about 89% were detected once. The ten largest account for around 5.3% of the sample.

Here the sequenced sample was peripheral blood, taken in a trial of Ad26.COV2.S vaccine versus placebo. The rearrangement combines TRBV29-1 with TRBJ2-1, with no confident D gene call. This clonotype originated in a person aged 18-65 years who received the Ad26.COV2.S COVID-19 vaccine or a placebo. CDR3 sequence: CSVAPNEQFF. In nucleotides, the sequence is TGCAGCGTTGCGCCCAATGAGCAGTTCTTC.